The 21 T cell receptor beta chains given below trace back to one sample, sequenced in a study of radiotherapy plus CTLA-4 blockade in lung cancer (dated by TCRdb to between 2018 and 2020). Library prep was done by the immunoSEQ multiplex PCR assay. This immuneACCESS table, as held by TCRdb, lists in-frame sequences with V and J called but not all clones. Of the missing ones, under half trace to an unresolved V gene in checked studies; the others have no known cause. The sample yields about 95,000 clones; around 83% were counted once. Of the sample, 3.4% falls within the top ten clones. This material consisted of peripheral blood, taken from a patient treated with radiotherapy plus ipilimumab. The origin of the receptors is a human donor with non-small cell lung cancer who had a partial response to radiotherapy plus ipilimumab.

The genes are TRBV30 and TRBJ1-4, with D possibly being TRBD1 (6 bases). Trimming pared 5 bases from V and 4 bases from J, leaving 17 bases between. This CDR3 contains 15 residues. Germline CDR1 GTSNPN, CDR2 SVGIG (reference sequence). The CDR3 nucleotides are TGTGCCTGGGCCGGCGCGGGGGCGCGTAATGAAAAACTGTTTTTT. It is translated as CAWAGAGARNEKLFF.

The chain couples TRBV28 to TRBJ2-7; 11 bases match TRBD1. CDR3 length: 15 residues. The junction had 8 bases not matched to a gene; V was cut back by 7 bases and J by 3 bases. Germline V gives CDR1 MDHEN, CDR2 SYDVKM. CDR3 in DNA: TGTGCCAGCAACCTACCCGGGACAGGGGGCTACGAGCAGTACTTC. Protein product: CASNLPGTGGYEQYF.

This chain connects TRBV2 to TRBJ1-5; 9 bases line up with TRBD1. The CDR3 runs to 14 residues. The trim removed 7 bases at V and 6 bases at J, leaving 7 bases unmatched. Looked up from germline, CDR1 is SNHLY and CDR2 is FYNNEI. CDR3 bases: TGTGCCAGCACTACACAGGGGGCCGGTCAGCCCCAGCATTTT. Protein product: CASTTQGAGQPQHF.

This clone has a single count. This chain links TRBV28 with TRBJ2-2, with 8 bases matching TRBD2. The length of the CDR3 is 14 residues. Germline CDR1 is MDHEN and CDR2 is SYDVKM. V was pared by 6 bases and J by 4 bases, with 4 bases of the junction left unmatched. CDR3 amino acids: CASRREVRTGELFF. As DNA, the CDR3 is TGTGCCAGCAGGCGGGAGGTACGCACCGGGGAGCTGTTTTTT.

The rearrangement joins TRBV28 to TRBJ1-5; a weak D match, TRBD1 (6 bases). CDR3 length: 17 amino acids. Germline values: CDR1 MDHEN, CDR2 SYDVKM. The germline V and J ends were trimmed by 3 bases and 2 bases, with 17 bases remaining between them. The CDR3 nucleotides read TGTGCCAGCAGTTTGGGTCACAGGGCGGCCGGCAATCAGCCCCAGCATTTT. Encoded protein: CASSLGHRAAGNQPQHF.

V and J are TRBV7-9 and TRBJ2-3, with a possible D match to TRBD2 (6 bases). The ends were cut back, 5 bases at V and 2 bases at J, with 17 bases in the middle. This CDR3 has 16 amino acids. Per germline, CDR1 SEHNR and CDR2 FQNEAQ (reference sequence). The CDR3 nucleotides read TGTGCCAGCAGCCCAGTTGGCCAGCGGGCCACAGATACGCAGTATTTT. This translates into CASSPVGQRATDTQYF.

This rearrangement joins TRBV6-6 to TRBJ1-5; D perhaps matches TRBD1 (5 bases). Germline CDR1 is MNHNY and CDR2 is SVGAGI (reference sequence). Trimming stripped 2 bases from V and 4 bases from J, with 9 bases between. The CDR3 length is 14 residues. As DNA, the CDR3 is TGTGCCAGCAGTTACGGGGCGGGGAATCAGCCCCAGCATTTT. Its translation: CASSYGAGNQPQHF.

V gene TRBV28 combines with J gene TRBJ2-3, with 14 bases identical to TRBD2. The junction had 11 bases not matched to a gene; V was cut back by 8 bases and J by 4 bases. Per germline, CDR1 MDHEN and CDR2 SYDVKM. CDR3 length: 17 residues. Written as DNA, the CDR3 is TGTGCCAGCGATCGGACTAGCGGGAGGCTAGGGGCAGATACGCAGTATTTT. Its translation is CASDRTSGRLGADTQYF.

CDR3 region: CAISESTAGGGYTF. The CDR3 nucleotides are TGTGCCATCAGTGAGTCGACCGCGGGCGGGGGCTACACCTTC. This sequence joins TRBV10-3 and TRBJ1-2; D is ambiguous. The germline V gene has CDR1 ENHRY and CDR2 SYGVKD. The CDR3 totals 14 residues. The ends were cut back, 0 bases at V and 8 bases at J, with 13 bases in the middle.

This sequence joins TRBV6-5 and TRBJ2-1, with D maybe TRBD1 (5 bases). Germline values: CDR1 MNHEY, CDR2 SVGAGI. The CDR3 has 13 residues. The V gene lost 8 bases and the J gene lost 4 bases, with 12 bases spanning the gap. CDR3 amino acids: CASGRDSYNEQFF. As DNA, the CDR3 is TGTGCCAGCGGAAGAGACAGTTACAATGAGCAGTTCTTC.

The gene calls are TRBV5-1 and TRBJ2-1, with 9 nucleotides matching TRBD1. Looked up from germline, CDR1 is SGHRS and CDR2 is YFSETQ. V lost 3 bases, J lost 5 bases, and 3 bases stayed unmatched. The CDR3 has 14 amino acids. The CDR3: CASSWGTGNNEQFF. The CDR3 nucleotides read TGCGCCAGCAGCTGGGGGACAGGGAACAATGAGCAGTTCTTC.

The chain uses TRBV5-1 and TRBJ2-1; 9 bases are shared with TRBD2. Germline V gives CDR1 SGHRS, CDR2 YFSETQ. The CDR3 is 14 amino acids. V lost 2 bases and J lost 6; bases outside the gene matches: 3. CDR3 coding DNA: TGCGCCAGCAGCTTCCTTAGCGGGAGCAATGAGCAGTTCTTC. Its translation: CASSFLSGSNEQFF.

The chain joins TRBV10-1 to TRBJ2-7, with 7 bases identical to TRBD1. Germline V lookup: CDR1 WNHNN, CDR2 SYGVQD (reference sequence). The V and J ends lost 1 base and 5 bases, in that order; junction bases with no gene match: 5. This CDR3 contains 14 residues. DNA of the CDR3: TGCGCCAGCAGTGAGTATAGGGGGCAGGACGAGCAGTACTTC. Translated: CASSEYRGQDEQYF.

The chain combines TRBV5-1 with TRBJ1-3; the match to TRBD1 covers 7 bases. This CDR3 has 16 amino acids. V trimming: 4 bases; J trimming: 0 bases; junction bases outside the gene matches: 7. The V gene's germline CDR1 is SGHRS and CDR2 YFSETQ. Here the CDR3 reads CASSTEDRYSGNTIYF. CDR3 coding DNA: TGCGCCAGCAGCACGGAGGACAGGTACTCTGGAAACACCATATATTTT. Full variable domain (rest looked up from reference TRBV5-1 and TRBJ1-3): KAGVTQTPRYLIKTRGQQVTLSCSPISGHRSVSWYQQTPGQGLQFLFEYFSETQRNKGNFPGRFSGRQFSNSRSEMNVSTLELGDSALYLCASSTEDRYSGNTIYFGEGSWLTVV.

This clone was counted once. This chain joins TRBV18 and TRBJ2-1, with TRBD2 identical over 13 bases. The ends lost 2 bases at V and 8 bases at J; junction bases unmatched: 3. This CDR3 is 15 amino acids long. Germline CDR1 and CDR2: KGHSH and LQKENI. This CDR3 reads CASSPGLAGEHEQFF. The CDR3 bases are TGTGCCAGCTCACCAGGACTAGCGGGAGAGCATGAGCAGTTCTTC.

The V gene is TRBV7-8, the J gene TRBJ2-7, with a weak D call TRBD1 (8 bases). Germline CDR1 is SGHVS and CDR2 is FQNEAQ. V lost 3 bases and J 4 bases, leaving 13 bases between the germline ends. The CDR3 sequence is 14 residues long. The CDR3 DNA follows: TGTGCCAGCAGCTTCACAGGGGGAGGGTACGAGCAGTACTTC. It translates to CASSFTGGGYEQYF.

The V gene is TRBV6-5, the J gene TRBJ1-5; D is perhaps TRBD1 (5 bases). V was shortened by 8 bases and J by 1 base, with 12 bases between the two germline ends. This CDR3 region has 14 residues. Per the germline V gene, CDR1 is MNHEY and CDR2 is SVGAGI. The CDR3 DNA reads as TGTGCCAGCTGGGCGGGGGGGAGCAATCAGCCCCAGCATTTT. This encodes CASWAGGSNQPQHF.

This clone has only one observation. The chain recombines TRBV4-2 with TRBJ2-1; 10 positions match TRBD2. Trimming took 0 bases from V and 4 from J; bases not matched to a gene: 6. The CDR3 has 17 residues. In germline, CDR1 is LGHNA, CDR2 YNFKEQ. CDR3 loop: CASSQEPSGSNYNEQFF. CDR3 DNA sequence: TGTGCCAGCAGCCAAGAACCTAGCGGGAGTAATTACAATGAGCAGTTCTTC.

This clone was observed a few times. J is TRBJ1-1 and V is TRBV15; D unclear. Germline lookup yields CDR1 LNHNV and CDR2 YYDKDF (reference sequence). Trimming pared 1 base from V and 4 bases from J, leaving 7 bases between. The CDR3 is made up of 13 amino acids. The CDR3 DNA reads TGTGCCACCAGCAGAGGGGGAGTCACTGAAGCTTTCTTT. The encoded protein is CATSRGGVTEAFF.

Comment on this clone: The sample has other DNA sequences that encode this CDR3 too. The V gene is TRBV28, the J gene TRBJ1-2; 8 bases line up with TRBD1. Germline V gives CDR1 MDHEN, CDR2 SYDVKM. The J segment lost 0 bases and the V segment lost 6 bases, leaving 3 bases of the junction unmatched. CDR3 length: 14 residues. CDR3 nucleotides: TGTGCCAGCAGGGGGACAGGAGCTAACTATGGCTACACCTTC. Its protein product is CASRGTGANYGYTF.

The gene calls are TRBV30 and TRBJ2-7; D remains ambiguous. V lost 4 bases and J lost 3, with 19 bases in between. Germline V gene sequence: CDR1 GTSNPN, CDR2 SVGIG (reference sequence). The length of the CDR3 is 15 residues. CDR3 bases: TGTGCCTGGACCAGACGGAGACCGAGCAACTACGAGCAGTACTTC. Translating gives CAWTRRRPSNYEQYF.